This TCR beta chain was sequenced in a study of shared clonotypes between healthy human individuals. Turning to the study itself: The donors, a couple of women and a few men, were aged 18 to 49. CD4 naive and CD4 memory each took three plates per donor, while CD8 naive took two and CD8 memory one.

Overall study results and limits: Represented diversity, genetic and exposure-history alike, was limited by few donors. Non-shared clonotypes displayed generation probabilities falling below those of clonotypes present in all four donors.

The CDR3 loop spans 13 amino acids. Trimming took off 5 bases at V and 6 bases at J, with 11 bases between the two ends. The V gene's germline CDR1 is SEHNR and CDR2 FQNEAQ (reference sequence). Worth noting for this clone: The antigen is undetermined.

Assay: immunoSEQ multiplex PCR; the TCRdb copy retains only in-frame clones and omits some. The sample shows millions of clones, approximately 94% of them seen only once. Naive CD8 cells were CD45RO-negative, positively selected for CCR7, excluding terminally differentiated effector memory CD45RA+ cells. This chain joins TRBV7-9 and TRBJ2-1; D is unclear. The sample was naive CD8+ T cells from PBMCs. The sequence was collected from a man between 18 and 35 years old in good health. Some clones in this sample may be carry-over from other donors' samples. CDR3 loop: CASSVLGPNEQFF. The CDR3, as DNA: TGTGCCAGCAGCGTTTTAGGTCCCAATGAGCAGTTCTTC.